Below are 28 T cell receptor beta chains sequenced from a single sample in a study of shared clonotypes between healthy human individuals. CD45RO-negative, CCR7-selected cells formed the naive CD8 fraction, which excluded terminally differentiated effector memory CD45RA+ cells. Sequenced by immunoSEQ multiplex PCR; TCRdb stores in-frame clones only, minus some. The sample comprises about 2.1 million clones, approximately 94% of which are singletons, and about 1.8% rests with the top ten. Specimen: naive CD8+ T cells from PBMCs. These receptors were obtained from a man younger than 35 in good health. Some clones in this sample may be carry-over from other donors' samples.

This chain links TRBV19 with TRBJ1-1; D gene unclear. Germline lookup yields CDR1 LNHDA and CDR2 SQIVND (reference sequence). The V end lost 4 bases, the J end lost 4 bases, and 13 bases lay between the germline ends. The CDR3 sequence is 14 residues long. The CDR3 DNA follows: TGTGCCAGTAGTACTCTAGGGTCTGGCACTGAAGCTTTCTTT. Translation: CASSTLGSGTEAFF.

The chain recombines TRBV28 with TRBJ2-7; D remains unclear. Trimming took off 5 bases at V and 3 bases at J, with 11 bases between the two ends. The CDR3 has 13 amino acids. The germline gives CDR1 MDHEN, CDR2 SYDVKM. The CDR3 loop reads CASSPTRNYEQYF. In DNA form, the CDR3 reads TGTGCCAGCAGTCCCACCAGGAACTACGAGCAGTACTTC. Combining the CDR3 with reference TRBV28 and TRBJ2-7 gives the whole variable domain DVKVTQSSRYLVKRTGEKVFLECVQDMDHENMFWYRQDPGLGLRLIYFSYDVKMKEKGDIPEGYSVSREKKERFSLILESASTNQTSMYLCASSPTRNYEQYFGPGTRLTVT.

Points on this clone: This sample also contains other DNA sequences that code for the same CDR3. V is TRBV9 and J is TRBJ1-1; possible D gene TRBD1, 5 bases. V lost 4 bases, J lost 1 base, and 14 bases lay in between. The CDR3 has 15 amino acids. Germline lookup yields CDR1 SGDLS and CDR2 YYNGEE. CDR3 amino acids: CASSPRTGANTEAFF. CDR3 nucleotide sequence: TGTGCCAGCAGCCCCCGCACAGGAGCGAACACTGAAGCTTTCTTT.

J is TRBJ2-1 and V is TRBV15, with no clear D. Per germline, CDR1 LNHNV and CDR2 YYDKDF (reference sequence). V lost 0 bases and J lost 10, with 13 bases in between. The CDR3 length is 14 residues. The CDR3 nucleotides read TGTGCCACCAGCAGAGATCGTCAGTCGGCCGAGCAGTTCTTC. It codes for CATSRDRQSAEQFF.

This clone was observed a handful of times. V and J are TRBV5-6 and TRBJ2-7; tentatively, D is TRBD2 (6 bases). The CDR3 consists of 14 residues. V gave up 0 bases and J gave up 5 bases, with 12 bases separating them. Germline-derived CDR1 and CDR2 are SGHDT and YYEEEE. This chain's CDR3 is CASSLGREWHEQYF. The CDR3 coding sequence is TGTGCCAGCAGCTTGGGTCGGGAGTGGCACGAGCAGTACTTC.

With regard to this clone: Other DNA sequences from this sample encode an identical CDR3 as well. V is TRBV6-6 and J is TRBJ2-7; unclear D gene. Trimming removed 2 bases at V and 1 base at J, with 9 bases between. This CDR3 has 14 residues. The germline CDR1 and CDR2 sequences are MNHNY and SVGAGI (reference sequence). This CDR3 reads CASSYEDSSYEQYF. The DNA of the CDR3 is TGTGCCAGCAGTTACGAGGATTCGTCCTACGAGCAGTACTTC.

This clone is a singleton in its sample. This rearrangement joins TRBV18 to TRBJ2-7; the match to TRBD2 covers 12 bases. The length of the CDR3 is 16 residues. Germline CDR1 KGHSH, CDR2 LQKENI. V gave up 5 bases and J gave up 3 bases; unmatched junction bases: 8. The CDR3 DNA is TGTGCCAGCTCATTCAGCGGACTAGCGGGAATCTACGAGCAGTACTTC. It yields the protein CASSFSGLAGIYEQYF.

This clone was observed a few times. V usage is TRBV30 and J usage is TRBJ2-1; no clear D gene. The V gene's germline CDR1 is GTSNPN and CDR2 SVGIG (reference sequence). Deletions cut 0 bases from V and 15 bases from J, with 12 bases between. This CDR3 is built from 11 residues. For the CDR3, the DNA is TGTGCCTGGAGTGTAAGTGGGCCGCCGTTCTTC. As protein: CAWSVSGPPFF.

The chain joins TRBV23-1 to TRBJ2-3; weak D call: TRBD1 (5 bases). TRBV23-1 has ORF status, its function being uncertain. The CDR3 sequence is 13 residues long. The V end was cut by 3 bases, the J end by 7 bases, with 11 bases between. In DNA, the CDR3 is TGCGCCAGCAGTCACGGCAGGGCTTATACGCAGTATTTT. Encoded protein: CASSHGRAYTQYF.

The genes are TRBV4-1 and TRBJ1-5; no clear D. Germline-derived CDR1 and CDR2 are MGHRA and YSYEKL. The CDR3 totals 15 residues. The V gene lost 0 bases and the J gene lost 7 bases, with 13 bases spanning the gap. CDR3 coding DNA: TGCGCCAGCAGCCAAGACGGGAGGGAGGGACAGCCCCAGCATTTT. This codes for CASSQDGREGQPQHF.

The rearrangement joins TRBV6-5 to TRBJ1-1, with D maybe TRBD1 (5 bases). This CDR3 is built from 12 residues. Germline CDR1 reads MNHEY; CDR2 reads SVGAGI. V lost 6 bases and J 11 bases, leaving 16 bases between the germline ends. CDR3 DNA sequence: TGTGCCAGCAGCTACGCCCAGGGATGGGCTTTCTTT. This translates into CASSYAQGWAFF.

The chain links TRBV27 to TRBJ1-1, with a possible D match to TRBD1 (6 bases). Trimming removed 1 base at V and 1 base at J, with 10 bases between. CDR1 is MNHEY, CDR2 SMNVEV, per germline (reference sequence). This CDR3 region has 15 residues. CDR3 in DNA: TGTGCCAGCAGTTTATGGGGGGCCGGGAACACTGAAGCTTTCTTT. Its protein product is CASSLWGAGNTEAFF.

The gene calls are TRBV7-3 and TRBJ2-7; 9 nucleotides line up with TRBD2. Germline assignment: CDR1 SGHTA and CDR2 FQGTGA. The CDR3 consists of 15 residues. V lost 3 bases, J lost 0 bases, and 3 bases stayed unmatched. DNA of the CDR3: TGTGCCAGCAGCTTCAGTAGCGGGGGCTCCTACGAGCAGTACTTC. Translating it yields CASSFSSGGSYEQYF.

This chain joins TRBV2 and TRBJ2-6, with D possibly matching TRBD2 (6 bases). This CDR3 spans 16 amino acids. Per the germline V gene, CDR1 is SNHLY and CDR2 is FYNNEI. V lost 6 bases, J lost 4 bases, and 16 bases lay in between. Here the CDR3 reads CASRQGGVAGANVLTF. The CDR3 DNA follows: TGTGCCAGCAGGCAGGGCGGGGTTGCCGGGGCCAACGTCCTGACTTTC.

This chain connects TRBV5-1 to TRBJ1-2; D gene ambiguous. The CDR3 consists of 14 residues. With 2 bases removed from V and 8 bases from J, the gap between germline ends came to 16 bases. The germline V gene has CDR1 SGHRS and CDR2 YFSETQ. DNA of the CDR3: TGCGCCAGCAGCTTCCCCCGAGACAAGGAAGGCTACACCTTC. Translating gives CASSFPRDKEGYTF.

On this clone itself: Other DNA sequences of this sample code for an identical CDR3. The chain combines TRBV7-9 with TRBJ2-7; D might be TRBD1 (6 bases). CDR3 length: 13 amino acids. V was pared by 4 bases and J by 3 bases, with 10 bases between. Germline assignment: CDR1 SEHNR and CDR2 FQNEAQ (reference sequence). The DNA of the CDR3 is TGTGCCAGCAGCTCCGGACAGAACTACGAGCAGTACTTC. It yields the protein CASSSGQNYEQYF.

CDR3 DNA: TGTGCCAGTATTGTAGGGCTGGGCACTGAAGCTTTCTTT. It encodes CASIVGLGTEAFF. The chain couples TRBV19 to TRBJ1-1, with no clear D. V was trimmed by 7 bases and J by 4 bases, leaving 13 bases between them. Per germline, CDR1 LNHDA and CDR2 SQIVND (reference sequence). The CDR3 is made up of 13 amino acids.

CDR3 DNA: TGTGCCAGCAGCGAGTATGACAGGTACCTGGGGGAGCAGTACTTC. As protein: CASSEYDRYLGEQYF. J is TRBJ2-7 and V is TRBV2, with D possibly matching TRBD1 (6 bases). The CDR3 extends over 15 amino acids. Trimming removed 6 bases at V and 7 bases at J, with 22 bases between. CDR1 and CDR2 from the germline V gene are SNHLY and FYNNEI.

This clone was seen only once. In the same sample, other DNA sequences code for this CDR3. The chain uses TRBV9 and TRBJ2-1; 10 bases are a match to TRBD2. The CDR3 totals 16 residues. V gave up 1 base and J gave up 5 bases; unmatched junction bases: 6. Germline V CDR1 and CDR2: SGDLS, YYNGEE. CDR3 in amino acids: CASSVSGLAGDNEQFF. DNA for the CDR3: TGTGCCAGCAGCGTATCAGGCCTAGCGGGAGACAATGAGCAGTTCTTC.

This clone was seen more than once but under ten times. The chain joins TRBV5-4 to TRBJ1-1; D unresolved. Trimming removed 0 bases from V and 11 bases from J, with 14 bases in between. The CDR3 runs to 13 residues. From germline, CDR1 is SGHNT and CDR2 YYREEE (reference sequence). CDR3 protein: CASSLVGFSGAFF. CDR3 nucleotides: TGTGCCAGCAGCTTGGTAGGTTTCAGTGGGGCTTTCTTT.

The rearrangement joins TRBV19 to TRBJ1-2; D is unresolved. Germline assignment: CDR1 LNHDA and CDR2 SQIVND (reference sequence). Trimming stripped 2 bases from V and 8 bases from J, with 18 bases between. This CDR3 is built from 15 residues. The CDR3 protein is CASSISSYLTGGYTF. In DNA form, the CDR3 reads TGTGCCAGTAGTATAAGTTCCTACCTTACCGGCGGCTACACCTTC.

V gene TRBV7-9 combines with J gene TRBJ2-5; D remains ambiguous. The germline V and J ends were trimmed by 7 bases and 4 bases, with 10 bases remaining between them. The CDR3 extends over 12 amino acids. Germline CDR1 reads SEHNR; CDR2 reads FQNEAQ (reference sequence). CDR3 coding DNA: TGTGCCAGCACCGCGCTAGGAGAGACCCAGTACTTC. Its protein is CASTALGETQYF.

The rearrangement joins TRBV14 to TRBJ2-7, with TRBD2 as a possible D gene (6 bases). CDR1 and CDR2 (germline): SGHDN, FVKESK. This CDR3 contains 15 residues. Trimming took 2 bases from V and 4 from J, leaving 15 bases between them. DNA for the CDR3: TGTGCCAGCAGCCAAAGGACTAATACGTGGTACGAGCAGTACTTC. Protein sequence: CASSQRTNTWYEQYF.

The chain carries TRBV7-6 and TRBJ2-2, with D perhaps TRBD1 (5 bases). The ends were cut back, 4 bases at V and 0 bases at J, with 15 bases in the middle. The CDR3 is 17 amino acids. Germline V CDR1 and CDR2: SGHVS, FNYEAQ. CDR3 in DNA: TGTGCCAGCAGCTGGTGGATTGGACACCCGAACACCGGGGAGCTGTTTTTT. Residues: CASSWWIGHPNTGELFF.

The rearrangement uses TRBV10-3 and TRBJ1-5; D gene uncertain. This CDR3 contains 16 residues. The germline gives CDR1 ENHRY, CDR2 SYGVKD. Trimming cost V 8 bases and J 4 bases, with 21 bases left between them. CDR3 coding DNA: TGTGCCATCTCCCCGGTAGAGGCAGCAAAGAATCAGCCCCAGCATTTT. As protein: CAISPVEAAKNQPQHF.

This chain links TRBV2 with TRBJ2-2; weak D call: TRBD1 (7 bases). Germline values: CDR1 SNHLY, CDR2 FYNNEI. With 6 bases removed from V and 1 base from J, the gap between germline ends came to 12 bases. CDR3 size: 15 residues. The CDR3 region is CASRNRGGNTGELFF. The CDR3 DNA follows: TGTGCCAGCAGAAACAGGGGAGGGAACACCGGGGAGCTGTTTTTT.

J is TRBJ2-7 and V is TRBV11-2; tentatively, D is TRBD2 (5 bases). The CDR3 consists of 14 residues. The V end was cut by 5 bases, the J end by 1 base, with 12 bases between. The germline V gene has CDR1 SGHAT and CDR2 FQNNGV. The CDR3 loop is CASSLRTYSYEQYF. The DNA for the CDR3 is TGTGCCAGCAGCCTACGGACTTATTCCTACGAGCAGTACTTC.

J is TRBJ2-2 and V is TRBV11-2, with D hard to call. The CDR3 has 18 amino acids. Trimming took off 2 bases at V and 5 bases at J, with 21 bases between the two ends. Germline lookup yields CDR1 SGHAT and CDR2 FQNNGV. For the CDR3, the DNA is TGTGCCAGCAGCTTATACCCCAAGCGACACGATCCTACCGGGGAGCTGTTTTTT. This encodes CASSLYPKRHDPTGELFF.